This entry concerns a single T cell receptor (beta chain). Its antigen is unidentified. CDR1 is MNHEY, CDR2 SMNVEV, per germline (reference sequence). V lost 4 bases to trimming and J lost 0 bases, with 10 bases between them. There are 15 residues in the CDR3. These data belong to a study of cytomegalovirus exposure and HLA in healthy donors. Study observations and caveats: An assumption of roughly uniform sequencing depth across donors underlay the presence/absence analyses.

The PCR contained 60 Vbeta and 13 Jbeta primers. Method: immunoSEQ multiplex PCR; TCRdb's copy keeps in-frame clones and lacks some. The sample holds 250,000 or so clones, 70% to 90% seen once. This chain connects TRBV27 to TRBJ1-5, with D perhaps matching TRBD1 (5 bases). Sequencing was carried out using PBMCs. This receptor was obtained from a woman in her sixties or seventies in good health and CMV-seropositive. The CDR3 nucleotides read TGTGCCAGCAGTTGGGGGGACGGTAGCAATCAGCCCCAGCATTTT. The encoded protein is CASSWGDGSNQPQHF.